The 18 T cell receptor beta chains in this list originate from one sample, sequenced in a study of cytomegalovirus exposure and HLA in healthy donors. The table came from immunoSEQ multiplex PCR; TCRdb's copy has only in-frame clones and leaves some out. The table records tens of thousands of clones, 90% of them present only once. Specimen: PBMCs. The receptors were gathered from a man between 18 and 35 years old in good health and CMV-seronegative.

This chain links TRBV7-3 with TRBJ2-2; 8 nucleotides line up with TRBD1. The CDR3 covers 16 residues. CDR1 and CDR2 from the germline V gene are SGHTA and FQGTGA. The junction had 7 bases not matched to a gene; V was cut back by 5 bases and J by 2 bases. The CDR3 sequence is CASSKLDRANTGELFF. CDR3 sequence (DNA): TGTGCCAGCAGCAAACTGGACAGGGCAAACACCGGGGAGCTGTTTTTT. The entire variable domain, with the rest obtained from reference TRBV7-3 and TRBJ2-2, is as follows: GAGVSQTPSNKVTEKGKYVELRCDPISGHTALYWYRQSLGQGPEFLIYFQGTGAADDSGLPNDRFFAVRPEGSVSTLKIQRTERGDSAVYLCASSKLDRANTGELFFGEGSRLTVL.

The chain has TRBV27 and TRBJ2-7, with 11 nucleotides matching TRBD2. V shed 5 bases and J 1 base; nucleotides not matched to a gene: 4. The CDR3 is 15 residues long. Germline values: CDR1 MNHEY, CDR2 SMNVEV (reference sequence). CDR3 in DNA: TGTGCCAGCAGTCCCGGACTAGCGGGTTCCTACGAGCAGTACTTC. Its translation: CASSPGLAGSYEQYF.

V and J are TRBV6-4 and TRBJ2-5, with 8 bases fitting TRBD2. J gave up 0 bases and V 1 base, and 4 bases lay outside the gene matches. This CDR3 is 16 amino acids long. Germline V gene lookup returns CDR1 MRHNA and CDR2 SNTAGT. CDR3 amino acids: CASSDCGGRYQETQYF. DNA for the CDR3: TGTGCCAGCAGTGACTGCGGCGGGAGGTACCAAGAGACCCAGTACTTC.

This chain uses TRBV7-8 with TRBJ2-1; 10 bases are a match to TRBD1. Germline V gives CDR1 SGHVS, CDR2 FQNEAQ. The length of the CDR3 is 17 residues. V was clipped by 5 bases and J by 9 bases; unmatched bases: 16. The CDR3 nucleotides read TGTGCCAGCAGCCCAGTCACCGGGACAGGGGAACGTGGTGAGCAGTTCTTC. Protein: CASSPVTGTGERGEQFF. The full variable domain, completed using reference TRBV7-8 and TRBJ2-1, is GAGVSQSPRYKVAKRGQDVALRCDPISGHVSLFWYQQALGQGPEFLTYFQNEAQLDKSGLPSDRFFAERPEGSVSTLKIQRTQQEDSAVYLCASSPVTGTGERGEQFFGPGTRLTVL.

V and J are TRBV29-1 and TRBJ2-3, with D possibly being TRBD2 (5 bases). V lost 4 bases and J lost 7, with 12 bases in between. Looked up from germline, CDR1 is SQVTM and CDR2 is ANQGSEA. This CDR3 has 12 amino acids. The CDR3 is CSVVGGLHTQYF. CDR3 DNA: TGCAGCGTTGTAGGAGGCCTCCATACGCAGTATTTT.

This rearrangement joins TRBV6-1 to TRBJ1-2; maybe TRBD1 (5 bases). CDR3 length: 13 residues. Germline V gives CDR1 MNHNS, CDR2 SASEGT. Trimming stripped 8 bases from V and 4 bases from J, with 14 bases between. The CDR3 nucleotides are TGTGCCAGCGAAGAGACAGCATCCTATGGCTACACCTTC. The encoded protein is CASEETASYGYTF.

This clone was observed once. The CDR3 sequence is CATHPPGRADTQYF. The CDR3 bases are TGTGCCACTCACCCCCCCGGGAGGGCAGATACGCAGTATTTT. This sequence joins TRBV27 and TRBJ2-3; 8 nucleotides match TRBD2. This CDR3 has 14 amino acids. CDR1 and CDR2 from the germline V gene are MNHEY and SMNVEV (reference sequence). The V and J ends lost 10 bases and 4 bases, in that order; junction bases with no gene match: 10.

The rearrangement links TRBV5-1 to TRBJ2-5; D might be TRBD1 (5 bases). CDR1 is SGHRS, CDR2 YFSETQ, per germline. The germline V and J ends were trimmed by 0 bases and 5 bases, with 11 bases remaining between them. The CDR3 has 14 amino acids. CDR3 residues: CASSLGAPGETQYF. The CDR3 nucleotides read TGCGCCAGCAGCTTGGGGGCCCCAGGGGAGACCCAGTACTTC.

The chain carries TRBV20-1 and TRBJ2-5; possible D gene TRBD2, 5 bases. This CDR3 has 11 residues. CDR1 is DFQATT, CDR2 SNEGSKA, per germline (reference sequence). Between the trimmed V and J ends, which lost 5 bases and 5 bases, there was a span of 9 bases. The CDR3: CSAARGETQYF. CDR3 bases: TGCAGTGCTGCCCGAGGGGAGACCCAGTACTTC.

The chain uses TRBV4-2 and TRBJ2-2, with D perhaps TRBD2 (5 bases). The CDR3 contains 14 residues. Between the trimmed V and J ends, which lost 1 base and 6 bases, there was a span of 9 bases. CDR1 is LGHNA and CDR2 is YNFKEQ in the germline V gene. In DNA, the CDR3 is TGTGCCAGCAGCCAAGTTCTAGCCCCCGGGGAGCTGTTTTTT. Amino acid sequence: CASSQVLAPGELFF.

J is TRBJ2-2 and V is TRBV10-2, with 12 nucleotides matching TRBD2. Unmatched junction bases numbered 5, after V lost 0 bases and J lost 3 bases. Germline V gene sequence: CDR1 WSHSY, CDR2 SAAADI. The CDR3 extends over 18 amino acids. CDR3: CASSESLGLAGYTGELFF. The CDR3, as DNA: TGCGCCAGCAGTGAGTCACTGGGACTAGCGGGCTACACCGGGGAGCTGTTTTTT.

The chain couples TRBV6-6 to TRBJ1-1, with D perhaps matching TRBD1 (5 bases). The V gene's germline CDR1 is MNHNY and CDR2 SVGAGI (reference sequence). The CDR3 has 11 amino acids. Trimming pared 11 bases from V and 6 bases from J, leaving 13 bases between. Here the CDR3 DNA reads TGTGCCGCCTTCCGGGGGTCTGAAGCTTTCTTT. Protein product: CAAFRGSEAFF.

In regard to this clone: At one end the junction does not follow the germline gene, possibly because of a read error. The rearrangement links TRBV5-1 to TRBJ1-2, with 7 bases fitting TRBD1. CDR1 is SGHRS and CDR2 is YFSETQ in the germline V gene. This CDR3 has 13 residues. The CDR3: CASSLDGQAGGAF. The DNA for the CDR3 is TGCGCCAGCAGCTTGGACGGACAGGCAGGGGGAGCCTTC.

This clone was recorded once. The chain joins TRBV5-1 to TRBJ1-1, with D perhaps TRBD1 (5 bases). Deletions cut 0 bases from V and 3 bases from J, with 6 bases between. CDR1 is SGHRS and CDR2 is YFSETQ in the germline V gene. This CDR3 contains 13 residues. As DNA, the CDR3 is TGCGCCAGCAGCTTGGCAGGGTACACTGAAGCTTTCTTT. It translates to CASSLAGYTEAFF.

The rearrangement uses TRBV5-1 and TRBJ2-5, with 10 bases lining up with TRBD2. Germline lookup yields CDR1 SGHRS and CDR2 YFSETQ. The V segment lost 0 bases and the J segment 4 bases; nucleotides outside the gene matches: 9. This CDR3 comprises 17 residues. CDR3 nucleotide sequence: TGCGCCAGCAGCTTGGGTCTAGCGGGAGTGGGAGGAGAGACCCAGTACTTC. Its translation: CASSLGLAGVGGETQYF.

The chain employs TRBV28 and TRBJ1-5; D may be TRBD1 (6 bases). CDR3 length equals 14 residues. Germline CDR1 is MDHEN and CDR2 is SYDVKM. Between the trimmed V and J ends, which lost 6 bases and 1 base, there was a span of 10 bases. This CDR3 is CASSNTGSNQPQHF. CDR3 bases: TGTGCCAGCAGCAACACAGGGAGCAATCAGCCCCAGCATTTT. Complete variable domain (other parts from reference TRBV28 and TRBJ1-5): DVKVTQSSRYLVKRTGEKVFLECVQDMDHENMFWYRQDPGLGLRLIYFSYDVKMKEKGDIPEGYSVSREKKERFSLILESASTNQTSMYLCASSNTGSNQPQHFGDGTRLSIL.

This clone appeared a single time. V is TRBV5-6 and J is TRBJ2-7; a possible D gene is TRBD1 (6 bases). Germline loops: CDR1 SGHDT, CDR2 YYEEEE. The ends were cut back, 4 bases at V and 6 bases at J, with 14 bases in the middle. The CDR3 consists of 13 residues. The CDR3 nucleotides are TGTGCCAGCAGCCTAAACAGGGTTGGCGAGCAGTACTTC. It encodes CASSLNRVGEQYF.

V is TRBV6-5 and J is TRBJ2-5; D is possibly TRBD2 (6 bases). From germline, CDR1 is MNHEY and CDR2 SVGAGI. The CDR3 consists of 13 residues. Trimming removed 6 bases at V and 5 bases at J, with 13 bases between. CDR3 bases: TGTGCCAGCAGGCCCGGGGGTAGGGAGACCCAGTACTTC. This encodes CASRPGGRETQYF.